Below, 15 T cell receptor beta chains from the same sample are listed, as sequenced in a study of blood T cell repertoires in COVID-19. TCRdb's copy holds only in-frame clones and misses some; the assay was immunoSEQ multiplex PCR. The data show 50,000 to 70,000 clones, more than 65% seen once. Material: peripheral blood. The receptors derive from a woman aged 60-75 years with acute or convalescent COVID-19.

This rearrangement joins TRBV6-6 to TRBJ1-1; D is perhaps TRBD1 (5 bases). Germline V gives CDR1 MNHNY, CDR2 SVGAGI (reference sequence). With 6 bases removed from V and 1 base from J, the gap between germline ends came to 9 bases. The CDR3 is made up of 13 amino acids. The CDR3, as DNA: TGTGCCAGCAGACTCCAGGGGAACACTGAAGCTTTCTTT. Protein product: CASRLQGNTEAFF.

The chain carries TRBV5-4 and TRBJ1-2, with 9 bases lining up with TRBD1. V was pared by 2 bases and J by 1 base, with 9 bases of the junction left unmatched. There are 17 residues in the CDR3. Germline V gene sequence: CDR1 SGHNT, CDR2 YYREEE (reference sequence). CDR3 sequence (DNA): TGTGCCAGCAGCTTCTTACCGGACAGGGGACTTAACTATGGCTACACCTTC. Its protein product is CASSFLPDRGLNYGYTF.

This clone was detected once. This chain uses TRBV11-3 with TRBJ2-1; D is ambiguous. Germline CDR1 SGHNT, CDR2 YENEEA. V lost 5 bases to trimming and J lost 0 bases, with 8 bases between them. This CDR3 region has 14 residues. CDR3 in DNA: TGTGCCAGCAGCCTATCAAGCTCCTACAATGAGCAGTTCTTC. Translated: CASSLSSSYNEQFF.

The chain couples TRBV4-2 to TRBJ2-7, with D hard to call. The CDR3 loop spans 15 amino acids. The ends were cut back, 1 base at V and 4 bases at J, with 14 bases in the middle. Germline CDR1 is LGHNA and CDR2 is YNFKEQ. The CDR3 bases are TGTGCCAGCAGCCAAGTATATGGTAGCAGATACGAGCAGTACTTC. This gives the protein CASSQVYGSRYEQYF.

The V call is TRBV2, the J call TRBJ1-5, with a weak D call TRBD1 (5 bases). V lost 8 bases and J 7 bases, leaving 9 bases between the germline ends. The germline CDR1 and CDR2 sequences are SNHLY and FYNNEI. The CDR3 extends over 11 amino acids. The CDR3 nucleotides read TGTGCCAGCGGGGGGATCCAGCCCCAGCATTTT. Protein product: CASGGIQPQHF.

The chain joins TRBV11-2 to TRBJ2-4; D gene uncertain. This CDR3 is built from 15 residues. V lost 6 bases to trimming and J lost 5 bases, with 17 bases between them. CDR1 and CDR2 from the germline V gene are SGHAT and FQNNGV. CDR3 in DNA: TGTGCCAGCAGTCGAGCCGGTAGCTACCAAAACATTCAGTACTTC. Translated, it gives CASSRAGSYQNIQYF.

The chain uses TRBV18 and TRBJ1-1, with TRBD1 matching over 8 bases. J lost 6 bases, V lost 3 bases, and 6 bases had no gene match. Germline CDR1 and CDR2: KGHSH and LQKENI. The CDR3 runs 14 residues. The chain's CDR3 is CASSPTDRAAEAFF. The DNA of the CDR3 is TGTGCCAGCTCACCGACGGACAGGGCGGCTGAAGCTTTCTTT.

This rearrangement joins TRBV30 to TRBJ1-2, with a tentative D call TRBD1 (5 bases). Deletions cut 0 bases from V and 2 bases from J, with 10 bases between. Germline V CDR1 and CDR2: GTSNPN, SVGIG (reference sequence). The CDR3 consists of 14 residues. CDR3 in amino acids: CAWSVGHGNYGYTF. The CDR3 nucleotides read TGTGCCTGGAGTGTGGGGCACGGAAACTATGGCTACACCTTC. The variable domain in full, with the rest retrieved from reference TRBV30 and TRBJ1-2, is SQTIHQWPATLVQPVGSPLSLECTVEGTSNPNLYWYRQAAGRGLQLLFYSVGIGQISSEVPQNLSASRPQDRQFILSSKKLLLSDSGFYLCAWSVGHGNYGYTFGSGTRLTVV.

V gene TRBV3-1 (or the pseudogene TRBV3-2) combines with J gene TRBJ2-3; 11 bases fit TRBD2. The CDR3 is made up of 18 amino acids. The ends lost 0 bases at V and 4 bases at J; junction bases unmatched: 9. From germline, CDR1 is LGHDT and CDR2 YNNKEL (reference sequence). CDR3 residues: CASSQDKASGGRADTQYF. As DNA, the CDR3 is TGTGCCAGCAGCCAAGATAAGGCTAGCGGGGGGCGGGCAGATACGCAGTATTTT.

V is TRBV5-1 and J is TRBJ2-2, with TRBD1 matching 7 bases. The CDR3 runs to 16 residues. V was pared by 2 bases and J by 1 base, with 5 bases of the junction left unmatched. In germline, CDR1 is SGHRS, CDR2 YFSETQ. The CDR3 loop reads CASSFEAGGNTGELFF. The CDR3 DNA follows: TGCGCCAGCAGCTTCGAGGCAGGGGGGAACACCGGGGAGCTGTTTTTT.

The CDR3 region has the DNA TGTGCCAGCAGCAAACGACGGGGGGGACTCTCTGGGGCCAACGTCCTGACTTTC. The encoded protein is CASSKRRGGLSGANVLTF. J is TRBJ2-6 and V is TRBV21-1; the tabulated D call, TRBD2, remains unverified against the DNA. TRBV21-1 is reported as a pseudogene. The CDR3 has 18 residues.

The CDR3 here is CASSFTASGQPQHF. The CDR3 DNA follows: TGTGCCAGCAGTTTCACAGCCTCGGGGCAGCCCCAGCATTTT. The gene calls are TRBV6-6 and TRBJ1-5; D is ambiguous. The V gene lost 4 bases and the J gene lost 7 bases, with 14 bases spanning the gap. The CDR3 sequence is 14 residues long. The V gene's germline CDR1 is MNHNY and CDR2 SVGAGI (reference sequence).

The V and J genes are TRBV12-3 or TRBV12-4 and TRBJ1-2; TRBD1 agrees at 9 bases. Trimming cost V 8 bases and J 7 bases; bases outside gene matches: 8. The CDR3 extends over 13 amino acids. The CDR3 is CASGTGSYFGYTF. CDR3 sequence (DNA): TGTGCCAGCGGGACAGGGAGTTACTTTGGCTACACCTTC.

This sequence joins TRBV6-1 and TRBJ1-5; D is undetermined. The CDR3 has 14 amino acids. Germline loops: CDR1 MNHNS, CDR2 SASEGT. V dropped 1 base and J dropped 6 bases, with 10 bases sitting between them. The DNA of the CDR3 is TGTGCCAGCAGTGAAGGGAGCCCGGGTCAGCCCCAGCATTTT. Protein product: CASSEGSPGQPQHF.

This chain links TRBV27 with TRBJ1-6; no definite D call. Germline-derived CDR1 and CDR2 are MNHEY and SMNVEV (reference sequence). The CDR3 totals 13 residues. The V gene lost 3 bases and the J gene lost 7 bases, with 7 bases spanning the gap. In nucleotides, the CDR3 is TGTGCCAGCAGTTTCACGGGGAATTCACCCCTCCACTTT. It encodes CASSFTGNSPLHF.